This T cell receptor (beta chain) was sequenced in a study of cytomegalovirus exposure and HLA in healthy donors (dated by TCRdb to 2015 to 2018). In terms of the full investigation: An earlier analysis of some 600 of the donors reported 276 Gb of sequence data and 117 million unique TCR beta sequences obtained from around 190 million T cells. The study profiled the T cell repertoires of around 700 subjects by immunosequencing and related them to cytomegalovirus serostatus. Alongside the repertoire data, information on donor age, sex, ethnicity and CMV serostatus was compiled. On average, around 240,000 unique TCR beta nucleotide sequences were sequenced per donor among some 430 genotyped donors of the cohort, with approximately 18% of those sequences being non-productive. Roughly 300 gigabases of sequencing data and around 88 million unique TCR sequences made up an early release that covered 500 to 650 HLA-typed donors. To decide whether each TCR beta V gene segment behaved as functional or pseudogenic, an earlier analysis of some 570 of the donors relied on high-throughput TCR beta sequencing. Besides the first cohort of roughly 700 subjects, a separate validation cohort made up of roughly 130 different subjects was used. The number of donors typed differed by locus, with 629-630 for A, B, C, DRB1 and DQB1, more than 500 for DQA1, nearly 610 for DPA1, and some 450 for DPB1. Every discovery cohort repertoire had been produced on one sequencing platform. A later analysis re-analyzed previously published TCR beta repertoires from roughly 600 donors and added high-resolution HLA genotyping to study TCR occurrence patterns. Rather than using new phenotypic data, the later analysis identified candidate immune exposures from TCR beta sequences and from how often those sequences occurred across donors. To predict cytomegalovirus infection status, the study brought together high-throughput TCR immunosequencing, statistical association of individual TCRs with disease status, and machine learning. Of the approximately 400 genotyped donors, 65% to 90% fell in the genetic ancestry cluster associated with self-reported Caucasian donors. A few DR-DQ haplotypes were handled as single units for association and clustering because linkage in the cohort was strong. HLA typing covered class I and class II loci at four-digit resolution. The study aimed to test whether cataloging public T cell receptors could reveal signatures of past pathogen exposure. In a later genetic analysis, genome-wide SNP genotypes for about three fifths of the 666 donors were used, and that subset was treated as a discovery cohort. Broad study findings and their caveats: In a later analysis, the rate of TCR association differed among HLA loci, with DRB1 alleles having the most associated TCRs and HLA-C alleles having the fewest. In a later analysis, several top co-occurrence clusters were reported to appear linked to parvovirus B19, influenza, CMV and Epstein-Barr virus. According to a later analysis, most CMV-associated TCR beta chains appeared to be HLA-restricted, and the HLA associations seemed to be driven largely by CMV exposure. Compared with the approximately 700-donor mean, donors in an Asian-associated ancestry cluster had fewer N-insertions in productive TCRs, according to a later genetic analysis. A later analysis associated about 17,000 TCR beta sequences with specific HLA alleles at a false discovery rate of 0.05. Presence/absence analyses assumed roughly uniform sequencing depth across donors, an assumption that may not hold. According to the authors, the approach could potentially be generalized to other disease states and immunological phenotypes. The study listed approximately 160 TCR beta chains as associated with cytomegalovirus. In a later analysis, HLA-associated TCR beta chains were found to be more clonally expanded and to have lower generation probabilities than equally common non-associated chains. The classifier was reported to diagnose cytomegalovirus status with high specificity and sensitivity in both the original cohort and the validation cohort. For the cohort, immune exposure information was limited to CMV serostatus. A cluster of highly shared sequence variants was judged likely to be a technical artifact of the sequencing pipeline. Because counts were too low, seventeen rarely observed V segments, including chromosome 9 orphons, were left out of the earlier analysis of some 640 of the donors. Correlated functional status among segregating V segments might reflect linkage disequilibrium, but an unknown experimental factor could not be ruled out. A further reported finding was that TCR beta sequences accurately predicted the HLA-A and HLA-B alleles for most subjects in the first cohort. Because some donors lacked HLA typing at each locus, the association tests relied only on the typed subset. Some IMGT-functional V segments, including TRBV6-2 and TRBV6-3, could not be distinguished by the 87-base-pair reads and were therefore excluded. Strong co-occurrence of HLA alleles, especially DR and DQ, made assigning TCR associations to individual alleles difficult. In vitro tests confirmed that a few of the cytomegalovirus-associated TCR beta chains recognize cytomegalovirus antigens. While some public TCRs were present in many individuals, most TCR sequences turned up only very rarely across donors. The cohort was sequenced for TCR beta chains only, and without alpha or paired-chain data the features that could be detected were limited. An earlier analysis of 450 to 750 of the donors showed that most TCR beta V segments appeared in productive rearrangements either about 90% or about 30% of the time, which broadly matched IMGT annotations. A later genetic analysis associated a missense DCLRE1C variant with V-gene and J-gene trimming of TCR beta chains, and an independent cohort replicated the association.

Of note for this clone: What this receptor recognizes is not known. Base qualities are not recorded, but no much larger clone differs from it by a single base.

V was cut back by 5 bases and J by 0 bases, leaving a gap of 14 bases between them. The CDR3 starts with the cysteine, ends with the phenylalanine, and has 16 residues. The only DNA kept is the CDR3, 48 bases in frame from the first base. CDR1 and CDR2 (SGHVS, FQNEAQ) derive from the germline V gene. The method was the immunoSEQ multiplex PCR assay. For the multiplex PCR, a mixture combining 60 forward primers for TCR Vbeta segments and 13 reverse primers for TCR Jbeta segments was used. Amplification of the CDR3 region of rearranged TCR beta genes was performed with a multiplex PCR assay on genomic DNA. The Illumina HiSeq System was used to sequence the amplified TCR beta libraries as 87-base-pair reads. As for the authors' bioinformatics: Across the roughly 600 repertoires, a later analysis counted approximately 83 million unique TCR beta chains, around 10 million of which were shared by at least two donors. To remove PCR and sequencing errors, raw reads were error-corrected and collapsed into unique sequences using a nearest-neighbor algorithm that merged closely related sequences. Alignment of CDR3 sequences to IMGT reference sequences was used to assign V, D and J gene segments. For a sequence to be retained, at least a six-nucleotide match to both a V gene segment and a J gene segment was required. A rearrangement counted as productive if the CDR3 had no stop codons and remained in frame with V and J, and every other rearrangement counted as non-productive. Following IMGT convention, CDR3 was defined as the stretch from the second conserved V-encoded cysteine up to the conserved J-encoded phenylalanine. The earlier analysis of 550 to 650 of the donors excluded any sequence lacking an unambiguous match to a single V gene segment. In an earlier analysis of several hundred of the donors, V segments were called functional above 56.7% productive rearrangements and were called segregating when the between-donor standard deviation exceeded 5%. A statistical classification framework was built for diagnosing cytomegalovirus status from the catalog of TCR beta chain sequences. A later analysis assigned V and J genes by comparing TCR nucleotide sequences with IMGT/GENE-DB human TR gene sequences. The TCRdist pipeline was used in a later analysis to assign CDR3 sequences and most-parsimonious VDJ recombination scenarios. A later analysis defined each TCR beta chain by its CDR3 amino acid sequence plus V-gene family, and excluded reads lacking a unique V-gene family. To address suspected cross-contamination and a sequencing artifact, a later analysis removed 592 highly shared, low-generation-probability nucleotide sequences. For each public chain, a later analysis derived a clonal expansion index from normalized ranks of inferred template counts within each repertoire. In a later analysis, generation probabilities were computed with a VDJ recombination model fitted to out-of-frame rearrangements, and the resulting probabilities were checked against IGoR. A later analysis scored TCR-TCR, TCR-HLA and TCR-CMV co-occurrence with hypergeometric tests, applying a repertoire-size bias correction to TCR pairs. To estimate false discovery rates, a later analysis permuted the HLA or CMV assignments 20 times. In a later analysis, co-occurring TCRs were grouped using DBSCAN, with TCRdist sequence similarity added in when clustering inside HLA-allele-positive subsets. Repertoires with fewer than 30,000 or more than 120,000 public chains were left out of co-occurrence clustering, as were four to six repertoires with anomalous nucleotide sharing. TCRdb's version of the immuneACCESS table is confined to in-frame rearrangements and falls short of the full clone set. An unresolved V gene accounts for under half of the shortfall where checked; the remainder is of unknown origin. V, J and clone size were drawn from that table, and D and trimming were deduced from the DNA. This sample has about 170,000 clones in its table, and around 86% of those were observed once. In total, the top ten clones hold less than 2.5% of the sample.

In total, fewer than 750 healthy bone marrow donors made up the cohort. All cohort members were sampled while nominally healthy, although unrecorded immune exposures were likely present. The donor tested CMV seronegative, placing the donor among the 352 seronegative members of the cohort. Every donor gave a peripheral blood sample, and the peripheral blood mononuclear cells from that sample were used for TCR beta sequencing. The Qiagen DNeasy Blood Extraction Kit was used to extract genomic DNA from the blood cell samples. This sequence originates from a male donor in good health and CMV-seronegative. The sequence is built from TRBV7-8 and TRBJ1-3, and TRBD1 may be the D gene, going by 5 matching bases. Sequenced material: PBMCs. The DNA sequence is TGTGCCAGCAGCCCGGGGGGACTCTCCTCTGGAAACACCATATATTTT. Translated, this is CASSPGGLSSGNTIYF.